Included here is one T cell receptor beta chain sequence, with context. The target antigen is unknown. Investigators reverse transcribed all isolated RNA, so they sequenced expressed TCRB transcripts. A few million reads were obtained on average from naive, central memory and regulatory T cell samples. Sequenced by immunoSEQ multiplex PCR; TCRdb stores in-frame clones only, minus some. The repertoire includes 40,000 or so clones, roughly 70% of them detected once, and more than 2% sits in the top ten. Trimming removed 5 bases from V and 0 bases from J; junction bases left unmatched: 0. Germline loops: CDR1 KGHSH, CDR2 LQKENI. The CDR3 runs to 15 residues. This record belongs to a study of beta chain features in type 1 diabetes. The wider study: All samples combined gave roughly 110,000,000 sorted cells for examination.

General study points: Within each of all four CD4+ subsets, Type 1 diabetes patients had TCRB CDR3s that were moderately but significantly shorter. In patients and controls equally, PCR might favor templates that are shorter. Still unanswered here is whether HLA type influences TCRB rearrangement.

The receptor was derived from a woman aged 18-35 years with type 1 diabetes. V is TRBV18 and J is TRBJ2-3, with TRBD2 matching over 12 bases. Sequencing used Tregs from blood. The chain's CDR3 is CASSGLAGSTDTQYF. The CDR3 DNA follows: TGTGCCAGCTCAGGACTAGCGGGGAGCACAGATACGCAGTATTTT.